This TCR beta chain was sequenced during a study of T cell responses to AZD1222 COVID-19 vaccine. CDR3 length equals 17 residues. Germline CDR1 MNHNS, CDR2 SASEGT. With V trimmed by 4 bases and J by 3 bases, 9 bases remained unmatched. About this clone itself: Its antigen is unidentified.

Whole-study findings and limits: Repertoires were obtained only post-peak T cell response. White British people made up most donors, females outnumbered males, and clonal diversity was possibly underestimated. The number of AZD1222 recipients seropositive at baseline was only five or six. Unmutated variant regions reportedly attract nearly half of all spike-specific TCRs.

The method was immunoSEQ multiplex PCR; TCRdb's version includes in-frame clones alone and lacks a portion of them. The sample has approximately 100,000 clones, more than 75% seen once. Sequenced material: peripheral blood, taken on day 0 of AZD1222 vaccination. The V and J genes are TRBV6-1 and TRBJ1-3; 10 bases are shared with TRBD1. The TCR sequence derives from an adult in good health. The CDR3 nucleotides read TGTGCCAGCAGTGCGCCGCGGGGACAGGGGTATGGAAACACCATATATTTT. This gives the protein CASSAPRGQGYGNTIYF.